This T cell receptor beta chain emerged from a study of Graves' ophthalmopathy and Graves' hyperthyroidism. Amplified TCR beta CDR3 regions were obtained using RNA transcripts as template. Second-round multiplex PCR came after first-round RT-PCR with HTBI primers. TCRdb reprocessed the multiplex PCR reads via MiXCR and lists one record per CDR3 protein. Among approximately 480,000 distinct CDR3 sequences listed, 13% to 15% were seen once. Ophthalmopathy donors' eye disease showed moderate-to-severe activity, CAS of at least 3, NOSPECS of at least 4 and duration under 3 months. Fresh peripheral blood (approximately 10 ml) yielded the PBMCs. V was pared by 8 bases and J by 8 bases, with 19 bases between. The CDR3 is 13 residues long. The germline gives CDR1 MNHEY, CDR2 SVGEGT.

The sequenced sample was blood. The genes are TRBV6-2 or TRBV6-3 and TRBJ2-7; D might be TRBD1 or TRBD2, each matching 5 bases. The receptor's source is a woman in her 30s with Graves' ophthalmopathy. CDR3 loop: CASGDGDRGKQYF. The DNA of the CDR3 is TGTGCCAGCGGGGACGGGGATAGGGGAAAGCAGTACTTC.